Presented here are 13 T cell receptor beta chains from one specimen sequenced in a study of cytomegalovirus exposure and HLA in healthy donors. The PCR employed 60 Vbeta primers together with 13 Jbeta primers. Measured with immunoSEQ multiplex PCR; TCRdb has only the in-frame clones, and not every one. The sample has around 150,000 clones, more than 70% seen once. The material sequenced was PBMCs. The origin of the receptors is a male donor in good health and CMV-seronegative.

This rearrangement joins TRBV5-3 to TRBJ2-5; D is possibly TRBD1 (5 bases). TRBV5-3 is labeled an ORF, and its function is uncertain. Trimming left V 0 bases short and J 5 bases short, with 14 bases between. The CDR3 length is 15 residues. CDR3 loop: CARSLGNDSRETQYF. As DNA, the CDR3 is TGTGCCAGAAGCTTGGGGAATGACAGTCGCGAGACCCAGTACTTC.

The CDR3 sequence: CASGLGPAGGFYNEQFF. The CDR3 DNA sequence: TGTGCTAGTGGTTTAGGCCCAGCGGGAGGTTTTTACAATGAGCAGTTCTTC. The chain combines TRBV12-5 with TRBJ2-1; 9 nucleotides align to TRBD2. V shed 3 bases and J 4 bases; nucleotides not matched to a gene: 10. Per germline, CDR1 LGHNT and CDR2 FRNRAP. The CDR3 runs 17 residues. The entire variable domain, with the rest obtained from reference TRBV12-5 and TRBJ2-1, is as follows: DARVTQTPRHKVTEMGQEVTMRCQPILGHNTVFWYRQTMMQGLELLAYFRNRAPLDDSGMPKDRFSAEMPDATLATLKIQPSEPRDSAVYFCASGLGPAGGFYNEQFFGPGTRLTVL.

This clone was seen more than once but under ten times. J is TRBJ2-1 and V is TRBV9, with 8 bases that match TRBD2. This CDR3 comprises 17 residues. Germline lookup yields CDR1 SGDLS and CDR2 YYNGEE. J was trimmed by 0 bases and V by 0 bases; bases with no gene match: 5. The CDR3 DNA sequence: TGTGCCAGCAGCGTAGATAGCGGGGCCAGCTCCTACAATGAGCAGTTCTTC. It specifies CASSVDSGASSYNEQFF.

The V and J genes are TRBV2 and TRBJ1-2; 10 positions match TRBD1. CDR3 length equals 13 residues. The V and J ends lost 6 bases and 6 bases, in that order; junction bases with no gene match: 4. Germline loops: CDR1 SNHLY, CDR2 FYNNEI. The CDR3 bases are TGTGCCAGCAGGCTAGGACAGGGGGATGGCTACACCTTC. Translating gives CASRLGQGDGYTF.

The V gene is TRBV25-1, the J gene TRBJ2-1; D may be TRBD1 (5 bases). Deletions cut 4 bases from V and 13 bases from J, with 8 bases between. CDR1 is MGHDK, CDR2 SYGVNS, per germline. This CDR3 has 10 residues. CDR3 in amino acids: CASSGQGQFF. The CDR3 DNA sequence: TGTGCCAGCAGTGGGCAGGGTCAGTTCTTC.

The chain carries TRBV19 and TRBJ1-4, with 9 bases aligning to TRBD1. The CDR3 is 16 amino acids. V gave up 7 bases and J gave up 5 bases; unmatched junction bases: 11. CDR1 and CDR2 from the germline V gene are LNHDA and SQIVND (reference sequence). CDR3 amino acids: CASTLYRGQGNEKLFF. The DNA for the CDR3 is TGTGCCAGTACCCTATATAGGGGACAGGGAAATGAAAAACTGTTTTTT.

The chain uses TRBV9 and TRBJ1-1, with a tentative D call TRBD1 (5 bases). Germline CDR1 SGDLS, CDR2 YYNGEE. The CDR3 consists of 14 residues. V dropped 6 bases and J dropped 1 base, with 13 bases sitting between them. This CDR3 is CASTAGWANTEAFF. CDR3 in DNA: TGTGCCAGCACAGCAGGGTGGGCGAACACTGAAGCTTTCTTT.

This clone was recorded a few times. The chain is built from TRBV4-3 and TRBJ1-1, with 7 bases matching TRBD1. The V and J ends lost 4 bases and 6 bases, in that order; junction bases with no gene match: 11. Germline CDR1 LGHNA, CDR2 YSLEER. This CDR3 has 15 amino acids. CDR3 residues: CASSPRQGGVPEAFF. The CDR3 DNA follows: TGCGCCAGCAGCCCTAGACAGGGTGGAGTTCCTGAAGCTTTCTTT.

The chain is built from TRBV27 and TRBJ1-5; 7 nucleotides align to TRBD1. The CDR3 consists of 16 residues. Germline V gene data show CDR1 as MNHEY and CDR2 as SMNVEV (reference sequence). J was trimmed by 4 bases and V by 7 bases; bases with no gene match: 13. The CDR3 region has the DNA TGTGCCAGCACTTTTCACCGGGACAGTCGAAATCAGCCCCAGCATTTT. This codes for CASTFHRDSRNQPQHF.

This chain connects TRBV7-9 to TRBJ2-1, with a weak D call TRBD1 (6 bases). CDR3 length equals 12 residues. V was clipped by 7 bases and J by 4 bases, with 8 bases between them. Germline lookup yields CDR1 SEHNR and CDR2 FQNEAQ (reference sequence). CDR3 DNA: TGTGCCAGCATCCAGGGGTACAATGAGCAGTTCTTC. It encodes CASIQGYNEQFF. Drawing the rest from reference TRBV7-9 and TRBJ2-1, the complete variable domain is DTGVSQNPRHKITKRGQNVTFRCDPISEHNRLYWYRQTLGQGPEFLTYFQNEAQLEKSRLLSDRFSAERPKGSFSTLEIQRTEQGDSAMYLCASIQGYNEQFFGPGTRLTVL.

This chain connects TRBV5-4 to TRBJ1-6; D not certain. Trimming removed 7 bases at V and 4 bases at J, with 9 bases between. Germline V lookup: CDR1 SGHNT, CDR2 YYREEE (reference sequence). This CDR3 comprises 13 residues. The CDR3 reads CASSVQYNSPLHF. The CDR3 DNA follows: TGTGCCAGCTCGGTACAGTATAATTCACCCCTCCACTTT.

This chain links TRBV29-1 with TRBJ1-2, with a possible D match to TRBD1 (6 bases). The CDR3 is made up of 14 amino acids. V lost 6 bases and J lost 8, with 22 bases in between. Germline V gene data show CDR1 as SQVTM and CDR2 as ANQGSEA. The CDR3 bases are TGCAGCGTCTCCCGCGCCGGAGCGGGGGCCGGCTACACCTTC. Translated: CSVSRAGAGAGYTF.

J is TRBJ2-2 and V is TRBV19, with D maybe TRBD2 (5 bases). CDR3 length equals 14 residues. V was pared by 8 bases and J by 0 bases, with 10 bases between. Germline-derived CDR1 and CDR2 are LNHDA and SQIVND (reference sequence). CDR3 sequence (DNA): TGTGCCAGTTCGGGGTTCCCGAACACCGGGGAGCTGTTTTTT. Translation gives CASSGFPNTGELFF.